The T cell receptor (beta chain) under discussion was sequenced for a study of blood T cells in healthy people across ages. Findings of the study overall: Age advanced and TCR beta diversity per million T cells fell, roughly linearly.

CDR3 size: 18 residues. Germline assignment: CDR1 SGHTA and CDR2 FQGNSA. The J segment lost 2 bases and the V segment lost 4 bases, leaving 9 bases of the junction unmatched. The people who gave samples were healthy Caucasians from Russia, aged about 6 to 95. Researchers isolated at least 6.5 million PBMCs per sample. For the second PCR, which ran for about 7 to 12 cycles, a sample-barcoded 5' primer and a J-beta primer mix were used. Using its own MiXCR run on the 5' RACE reads, TCRdb lists one record per CDR3 protein. The table has roughly 500,000 distinct CDR3 sequences, 25% to 30% seen once. In the case of this clonotype: Its antigen is unknown.

The chain is built from TRBV7-2 and TRBJ2-6, with 9 bases matching TRBD1. The receptor comes from a woman in her sixties or seventies in good health. The sample was blood. As DNA, the CDR3 is TGTGCCAGCAGCTGGGGGACAGGGAGATTCCCTGGGGCCAACGTCCTGACTTTC. The encoded protein is CASSWGTGRFPGANVLTF.